Reported below is one T cell receptor (beta chain). Its antigen is not identified. Only in-frame clones appear in the TCRdb table, and some are missing; sequencing was by immunoSEQ multiplex PCR. The sample includes approximately 30,000 clones, more than 75% of them seen just once. This sample is part of a study of T cells in narcolepsy. Turning to the study itself: Donors had narcolepsy type 1 or type 2, or were healthy controls.

Overall study results and limits: Autoreactive clonotypes reportedly recurred in blood of same and different patients, not controls. Autoreactive HCRT-specific and TRIB2-specific clonotypes were marked in same-patient CSF-versus-blood CD4+ comparisons. Autoreactive clone sequences were missing from some blood memory CD4+ repertoires.

There are 15 residues in the CDR3. The rearrangement uses TRBV21-1 and TRBJ2-4. TRBV21-1 is a pseudogene. This receptor was taken from a human donor with narcolepsy. Sequencing input: CD45RA- memory CD4+ T cells from PBMCs. In nucleotides, the CDR3 is TGTGCCAGCAGCAAAGCTGGGGTAACCAAAAACATTCAGTACTTC. Residues: CASSKAGVTKNIQYF.